Listed below are T cell receptor beta chains from one sample, sequenced in a study of blood T cell repertoires in COVID-19. Profiling relied on immunoSEQ multiplex PCR, and the TCRdb table lists in-frame clones only, not all of them. The data show a few hundred thousand clones, approximately 85% seen once. The sample was peripheral blood. The receptors derive from a human donor with COVID-19, enrolled during active disease. The donor label of this sample is uncertain. The CDR3 runs from the conserved cysteine through the conserved F or W. A D gene is named only where the DNA matches it firmly. Size is stated for part of the rows, as once, few or many counts, or as a class when the clone is expanded.

CDR3 protein | CDR3 DNA | V gene | D gene | clone size | CDR3 length | J gene
CASRGTWNTEAFF | TGTGCCAGCAGGGGGACATGGAACACTGAAGCTTTCTTT | TRBV28 | NA | NA | 13 | TRBJ1-1
CAISESRQAGELFF | TGTGCCATCAGTGAGTCCCGCCAGGCCGGGGAGCTGTTTTTT | TRBV10-3 | NA | NA | 14 | TRBJ2-2
CASRDRGRVDEKLFF | TGTGCCAGCAGGGACAGGGGGAGAGTGGATGAAAAACTGTTTTTT | TRBV6-5 | TRBD1 | NA | 15 | TRBJ1-4
CASSQFSQGSGYTF | TGTGCCAGCAGCCAATTTAGTCAGGGAAGCGGCTACACCTTC | TRBV3-1/TRBV3-2 | NA | NA | 14 | TRBJ1-2
CASSLAGGSTEAFF | TGCGCCAGCAGCTTGGCAGGGGGTTCCACTGAAGCTTTCTTT | TRBV5-1 | TRBD1 | NA | 14 | TRBJ1-1
CASRSTQGRANTEAFF | TGTGCCAGCAGGTCCACACAGGGTCGGGCGAACACTGAAGCTTTCTTT | TRBV28 | NA | NA | 16 | TRBJ1-1
CAIKVDFDYNEQFF | TGTGCCATCAAGGTGGACTTCGATTACAATGAGCAGTTCTTC | TRBV10-3 | NA | NA | 14 | TRBJ2-1
CASSYGQGANSPLHF | TGTGCCAGCAGCTACGGACAGGGGGCCAATTCACCCCTCCACTTT | TRBV7-2 | TRBD1 | NA | 15 | TRBJ1-6
CASSLVSQGNSPLHF | TGTGCCAGCAGTTTGGTCTCCCAGGGTAATTCACCCCTCCACTTT | TRBV6-5 | NA | once | 15 | TRBJ1-6
CASSESGGRIAFF | TGTGCCAGCAGTGAAAGCGGGGGTCGAATAGCTTTCTTT | TRBV6-1 | NA | NA | 13 | TRBJ1-1
CASSPKGTPGLVWQETQYF | TGTGCCAGTAGCCCAAAAGGGACTCCGGGACTAGTGTGGCAAGAGACCCAGTACTTC | TRBV19 | TRBD2 | NA | 19 | TRBJ2-5
CASSEAFSRTGGASGELFF | TGTGCCAGCAGTGAAGCGTTCTCCCGGACAGGGGGCGCATCCGGGGAGCTGTTTTTT | TRBV6-1 | TRBD1 | once | 19 | TRBJ2-2
CASSVGLAPPAGELFF | TGTGCCAGCAGCGTAGGACTAGCGCCGCCGGCCGGGGAGCTGTTTTTT | TRBV9 | TRBD2 | NA | 16 | TRBJ2-2
CASSSTPGLANEQYF | TGTGCCAGCAGCTCCACCCCGGGACTAGCGAACGAGCAGTACTTC | TRBV7-2 | TRBD2 | NA | 15 | TRBJ2-7
CASSQDVGGHQPQHF | TGCGCCAGCAGCCAAGATGTAGGGGGCCACCAGCCCCAGCATTTT | TRBV4-3 | TRBD1 | NA | 15 | TRBJ1-5
CASNTQGADTGELFF | TGTGCCAGCAACACACAGGGGGCTGACACCGGGGAGCTGTTTTTT | TRBV6-5 | TRBD1 | NA | 15 | TRBJ2-2
CASTRTIGNYEQYF | TGTGCCAGTACACGGACTATAGGCAACTACGAGCAGTACTTC | TRBV19 | NA | NA | 14 | TRBJ2-7
CASSLYLGGTDTQYF | TGTGCCAGCAGTCTCTACTTAGGGGGCACAGATACGCAGTATTTT | TRBV27 | NA | NA | 15 | TRBJ2-3
CASSQDHNPRGRGGYTF | TGCGCCAGCAGCCAAGATCATAACCCGCGGGGGAGAGGTGGCTACACCTTC | TRBV4-1 | NA | NA | 17 | TRBJ1-2
CASSLGRARTYEQYF | TGTGCCAGCAGCTTGGGCAGGGCCAGGACCTACGAGCAGTACTTC | TRBV5-6 | NA | NA | 15 | TRBJ2-7
CASSLTSGSADTQYF | TGTGCCAGCAGTCTTACTAGCGGGAGCGCAGATACGCAGTATTTT | TRBV7-2 | TRBD2 | NA | 15 | TRBJ2-3
CASSPEGGSSYNEQFF | TGTGCCAGCAGCCCCGAGGGGGGGAGCTCCTACAATGAGCAGTTCTTC | TRBV7-9 | NA | NA | 16 | TRBJ2-1
CAWNRLAGVTDTQYF | TGTGCCTGGAACAGACTAGCGGGAGTGACAGATACGCAGTATTTT | TRBV30 | TRBD2 | NA | 15 | TRBJ2-3
CASSLTRASGYNEQFF | TGTGCCAGCAGCTTAACTCGGGCTAGCGGTTACAATGAGCAGTTCTTC | TRBV7-3 | TRBD2 | NA | 16 | TRBJ2-1
CASSYGGFSPLHF | TGTGCCAGCAGTTACGGCGGCTTCTCACCCCTCCACTTT | TRBV6-5 | NA | NA | 13 | TRBJ1-6
CASSLGYVRGAFF | TGTGCCAGCAGTTTGGGCTACGTCAGGGGAGCTTTCTTT | TRBV12-3/TRBV12-4 | NA | NA | 13 | TRBJ1-1
CASSFDRTREKLFF | TGTGCCAGCAGCTTCGACAGGACCCGTGAAAAACTGTTTTTT | TRBV11-1 | NA | NA | 14 | TRBJ1-4
CASSIISYEQYF | TGTGCCAGCAGCATTATCTCCTACGAGCAGTACTTC | TRBV7-8 | NA | NA | 12 | TRBJ2-7
CASSPEGVETQYF | TGTGCCAGCTCACCAGAAGGGGTAGAGACCCAGTACTTC | TRBV18 | NA | NA | 13 | TRBJ2-5
CASSGSFQYNTEAFF | TGTGCCAGCTCCGGGTCCTTCCAGTACAACACTGAAGCTTTCTTT | TRBV6-5 | NA | NA | 15 | TRBJ1-1
CASSLSSGRAQETQYF | TGTGCCAGTAGTCTGTCTAGCGGGAGGGCCCAAGAGACCCAGTACTTC | TRBV19 | TRBD2 | NA | 16 | TRBJ2-5
CASSSGGQAAYGYTF | TGTGCCAGCAGTTCCGGCGGACAGGCGGCTTATGGCTACACCTTC | TRBV27 | TRBD1 | NA | 15 | TRBJ1-2
CASNLDRATEAFF | TGTGCCAGCAACCTGGACAGGGCTACTGAAGCTTTCTTT | TRBV5-4 | TRBD1 | NA | 13 | TRBJ1-1
CASSLFGRVMNTEAFF | TGTGCCAGCAGTTTATTTGGGCGGGTTATGAACACTGAAGCTTTCTTT | TRBV28 | NA | once | 16 | TRBJ1-1
CASSILGQGENRPQHF | TGTGCCAGTAGTATTCTCGGGCAGGGGGAAAATCGGCCCCAGCATTTT | TRBV19 | TRBD1 | few | 16 | TRBJ1-5
CASSVRDRGYNEQFF | TGTGCCAGCAGCGTGAGGGACAGGGGATACAATGAGCAGTTCTTC | TRBV9 | TRBD1 | NA | 15 | TRBJ2-1
CASSPTGEAYEQYF | TGTGCCAGTAGTCCAACAGGGGAGGCCTACGAGCAGTACTTC | TRBV19 | NA | NA | 14 | TRBJ2-7
CAWTGLAGAGETQYF | TGTGCCTGGACGGGACTAGCGGGAGCAGGCGAGACCCAGTACTTC | TRBV30 | TRBD2 | NA | 15 | TRBJ2-5
CASSLSHPGNTIYF | TGTGCCAGCAGTTTGAGTCATCCTGGAAACACCATATATTTT | TRBV28 | NA | NA | 14 | TRBJ1-3
CASSFGQGNQPQHF | TGCGCCAGCAGCTTTGGACAGGGGAATCAGCCCCAGCATTTT | TRBV5-1 | TRBD1 | NA | 14 | TRBJ1-5
CSASFRAPGEQYF | TGCAGTGCTAGTTTCAGGGCACCAGGCGAGCAGTACTTC | TRBV20-1 | NA | NA | 13 | TRBJ2-7